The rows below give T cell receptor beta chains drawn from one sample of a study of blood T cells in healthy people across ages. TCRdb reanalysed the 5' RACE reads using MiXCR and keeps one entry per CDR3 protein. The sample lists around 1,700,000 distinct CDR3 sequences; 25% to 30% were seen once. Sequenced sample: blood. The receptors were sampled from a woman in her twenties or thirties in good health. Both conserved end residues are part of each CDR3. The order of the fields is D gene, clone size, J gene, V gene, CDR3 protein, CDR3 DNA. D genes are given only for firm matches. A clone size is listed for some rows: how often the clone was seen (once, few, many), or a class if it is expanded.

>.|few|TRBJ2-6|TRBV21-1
CASSIRGQGATGANVLTF
TGTGCCAGCAGCATACGGGGCCAGGGGGCAACTGGGGCCAACGTCCTGACTTTC
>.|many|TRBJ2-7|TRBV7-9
CASSQDSRMEQYF
TGTGCCAGCAGCCAGGACAGTCGGATGGAGCAGTACTTC
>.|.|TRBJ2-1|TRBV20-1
CSARGLGASSYNEQFF
TGCAGTGCTAGAGGTCTTGGGGCTAGCTCCTACAATGAGCAGTTCTTC
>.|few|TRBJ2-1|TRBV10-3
CAISSGLTNEQFF
TGTGCCATCAGTTCGGGACTCACGAATGAGCAGTTCTTC
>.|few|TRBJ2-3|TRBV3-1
CASSPKPGSAGREDTQYF
TGTGCCAGCAGTCCTAAACCGGGGTCCGCGGGAAGAGAAGATACGCAGTATTTT
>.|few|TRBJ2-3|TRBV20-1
CSARDPRLRPDTQYF
TGCAGTGCTAGAGATCCTCGGCTGAGGCCAGATACGCAGTATTTT
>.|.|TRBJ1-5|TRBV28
CASFGWRINQPQHF
TGTGCCAGCTTTGGGTGGCGTATCAATCAGCCCCAGCATTTT
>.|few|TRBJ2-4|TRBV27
CSSSLYGPEEQYF
TGTTCCAGCAGTTTATACGGGCCGGAGGAGCAGTACTTC
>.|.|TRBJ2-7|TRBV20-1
CSASPGPRYANEQYF
TGCAGTGCTAGTCCAGGCCCACGGTACGCGAACGAGCAGTACTTC
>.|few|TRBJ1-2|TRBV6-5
CASSRDKQYGYTF
TGTGCCAGCAGTAGGGACAAACAATATGGCTACACCTTC
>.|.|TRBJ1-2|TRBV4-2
CASSQDRELGYTF
TGTGCCAGCAGCCAAGACAGGGAGCTTGGCTACACCTTC
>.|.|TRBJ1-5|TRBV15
CATSRDGGLRNQPQHF
TGTGCCACCAGCAGAGATGGAGGTTTGCGCAATCAGCCCCAGCATTTT
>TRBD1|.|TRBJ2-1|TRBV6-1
CASRSDLGTATNNEQFF
TGTGCCAGCAGATCGGACCTGGGGACAGCGACAAACAATGAGCAGTTCTTC
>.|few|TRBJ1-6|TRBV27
CASSFRTFNSPLHF
TGTGCCAGCAGTTTCCGAACCTTTAATTCACCCCTCCACTTT
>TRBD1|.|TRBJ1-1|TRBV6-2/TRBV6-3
CASSYTGGVRAFF
TGTGCCAGCAGTTACACAGGGGGCGTGAGAGCTTTCTTT
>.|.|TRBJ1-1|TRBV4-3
CASSQDAIGLLMDTEAFF
TGCGCCAGCAGCCAAGATGCCATCGGACTCCTCATGGACACTGAAGCTTTCTTT
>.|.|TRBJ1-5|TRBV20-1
CSAGGPVQSQPQHF
TGCAGTGCTGGTGGACCCGTACAGAGCCAGCCCCAGCATTTT